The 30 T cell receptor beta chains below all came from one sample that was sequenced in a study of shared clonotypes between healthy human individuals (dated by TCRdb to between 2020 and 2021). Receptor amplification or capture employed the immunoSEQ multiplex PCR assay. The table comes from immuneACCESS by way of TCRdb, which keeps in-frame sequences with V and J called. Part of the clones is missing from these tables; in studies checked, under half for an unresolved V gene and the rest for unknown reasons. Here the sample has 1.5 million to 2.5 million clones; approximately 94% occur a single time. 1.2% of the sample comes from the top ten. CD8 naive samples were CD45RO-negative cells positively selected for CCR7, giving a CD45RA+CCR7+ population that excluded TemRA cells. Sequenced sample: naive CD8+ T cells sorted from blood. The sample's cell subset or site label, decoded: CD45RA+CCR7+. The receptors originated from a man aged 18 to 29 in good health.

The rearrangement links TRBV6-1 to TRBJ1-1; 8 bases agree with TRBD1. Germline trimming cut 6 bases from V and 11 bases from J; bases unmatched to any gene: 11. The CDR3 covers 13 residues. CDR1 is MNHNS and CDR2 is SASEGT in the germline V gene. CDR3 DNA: TGTGCCAGCAGCGGGGGGCAGGGGGCTCAGGCTTTCTTT. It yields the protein CASSGGQGAQAFF.

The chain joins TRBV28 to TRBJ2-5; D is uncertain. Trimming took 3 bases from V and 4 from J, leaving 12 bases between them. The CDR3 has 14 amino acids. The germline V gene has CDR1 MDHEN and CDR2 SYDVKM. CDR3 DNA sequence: TGTGCCAGCAGTTTTTCCACAATCGCAGAGACCCAGTACTTC. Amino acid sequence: CASSFSTIAETQYF.

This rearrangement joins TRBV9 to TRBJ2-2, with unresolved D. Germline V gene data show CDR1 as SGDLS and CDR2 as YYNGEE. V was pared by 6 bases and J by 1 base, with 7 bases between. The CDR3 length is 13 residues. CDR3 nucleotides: TGTGCCAGCACCGGACGGAACACCGGGGAGCTGTTTTTT. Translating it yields CASTGRNTGELFF.

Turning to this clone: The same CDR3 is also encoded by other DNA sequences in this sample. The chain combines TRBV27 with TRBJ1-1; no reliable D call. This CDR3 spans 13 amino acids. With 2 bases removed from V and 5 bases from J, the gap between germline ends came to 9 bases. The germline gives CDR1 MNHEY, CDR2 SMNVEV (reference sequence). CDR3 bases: TGTGCCAGCAGTTTAGGCGGAGGGACTGAAGCTTTCTTT. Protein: CASSLGGGTEAFF.

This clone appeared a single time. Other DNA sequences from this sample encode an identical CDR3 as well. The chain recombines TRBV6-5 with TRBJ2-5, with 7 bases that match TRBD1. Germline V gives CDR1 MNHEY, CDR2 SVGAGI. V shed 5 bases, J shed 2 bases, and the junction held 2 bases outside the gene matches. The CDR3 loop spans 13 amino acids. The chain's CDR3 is CASSRQGQETQYF. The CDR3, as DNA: TGTGCCAGCAGTAGACAGGGACAAGAGACCCAGTACTTC.

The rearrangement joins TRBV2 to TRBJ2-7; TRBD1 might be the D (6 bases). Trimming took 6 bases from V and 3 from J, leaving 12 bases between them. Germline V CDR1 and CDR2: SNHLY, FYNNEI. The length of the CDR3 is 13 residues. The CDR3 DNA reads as TGTGCCAGCAGGGTAAGACAGGTCTACGAGCAGTACTTC. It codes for CASRVRQVYEQYF.

In DNA, the CDR3 is TGTGCCAGCAGCTGGGAAAGCCTCGAGGGGGGCATTCAGTACTTC. This translates into CASSWESLEGGIQYF. The chain carries TRBV11-2 and TRBJ2-4; tentatively, D is TRBD1 or TRBD2 (6 bases each). The CDR3 contains 15 residues. In germline, CDR1 is SGHAT, CDR2 FQNNGV. V lost 4 bases and J lost 9, with 19 bases in between.

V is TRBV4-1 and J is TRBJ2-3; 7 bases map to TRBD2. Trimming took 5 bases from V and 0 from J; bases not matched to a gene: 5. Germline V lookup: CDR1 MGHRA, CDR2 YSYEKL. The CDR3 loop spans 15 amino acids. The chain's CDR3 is CASSTRLASTDTQYF. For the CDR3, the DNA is TGCGCCAGCAGCACCCGACTAGCTAGCACAGATACGCAGTATTTT.

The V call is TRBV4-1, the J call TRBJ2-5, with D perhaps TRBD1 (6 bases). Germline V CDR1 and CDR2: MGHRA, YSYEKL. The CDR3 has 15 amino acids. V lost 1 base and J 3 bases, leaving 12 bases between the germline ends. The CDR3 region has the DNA TGCGCCAGCAGCCAAGGCTGGGCAGGGGAAGAGACCCAGTACTTC. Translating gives CASSQGWAGEETQYF.

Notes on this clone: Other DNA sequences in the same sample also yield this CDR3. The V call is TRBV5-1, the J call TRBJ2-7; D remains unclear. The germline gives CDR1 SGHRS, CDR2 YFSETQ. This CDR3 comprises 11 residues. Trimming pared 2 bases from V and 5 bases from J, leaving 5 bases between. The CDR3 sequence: CASSFGNEQYF. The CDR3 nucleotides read TGCGCCAGCAGCTTTGGTAACGAGCAGTACTTC.

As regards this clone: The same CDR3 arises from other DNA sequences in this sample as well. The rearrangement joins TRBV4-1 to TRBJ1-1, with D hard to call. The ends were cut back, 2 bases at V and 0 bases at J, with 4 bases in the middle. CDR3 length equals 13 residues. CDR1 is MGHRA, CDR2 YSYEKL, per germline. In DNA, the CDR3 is TGCGCCAGCAGCCAAACAGTGAACACTGAAGCTTTCTTT. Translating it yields CASSQTVNTEAFF.

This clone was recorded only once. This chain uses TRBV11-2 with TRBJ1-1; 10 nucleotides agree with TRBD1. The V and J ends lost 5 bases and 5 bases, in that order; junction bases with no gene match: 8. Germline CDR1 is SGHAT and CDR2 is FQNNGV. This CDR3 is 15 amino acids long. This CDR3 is CASSATGGTYTEAFF. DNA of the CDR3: TGTGCCAGCAGCGCGACAGGGGGCACTTATACTGAAGCTTTCTTT. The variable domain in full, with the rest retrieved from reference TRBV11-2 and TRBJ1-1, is EAGVAQSPRYKIIEKRQSVAFWCNPISGHATLYWYQQILGQGPKLLIQFQNNGVVDDSQLPKDRFSAERLKGVDSTLKIQPAKLEDSAVYLCASSATGGTYTEAFFGQGTRLTVV.

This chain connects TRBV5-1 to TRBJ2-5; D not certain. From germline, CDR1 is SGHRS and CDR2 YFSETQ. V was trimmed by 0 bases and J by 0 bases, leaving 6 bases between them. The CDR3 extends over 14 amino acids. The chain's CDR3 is CASSLGANQETQYF. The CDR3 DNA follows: TGCGCCAGCAGCTTGGGAGCCAACCAAGAGACCCAGTACTTC.

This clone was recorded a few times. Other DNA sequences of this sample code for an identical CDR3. CDR3 amino acids: CASSPGQGSSYEQYF. The CDR3 coding sequence is TGTGCCAGCAGCCCGGGACAGGGAAGCTCCTACGAGCAGTACTTC. The chain joins TRBV5-4 to TRBJ2-7; TRBD1 matches at 9 bases. Losses at the gene ends were 4 bases for V and 0 bases for J; bases not matched to a gene: 5. Per the germline V gene, CDR1 is SGHNT and CDR2 is YYREEE (reference sequence). The CDR3 has 15 residues.

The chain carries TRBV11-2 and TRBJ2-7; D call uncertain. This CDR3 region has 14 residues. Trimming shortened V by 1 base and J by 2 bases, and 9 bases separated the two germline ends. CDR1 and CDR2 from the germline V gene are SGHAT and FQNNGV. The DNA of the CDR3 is TGTGCCAGCAGCTTAGTAACTGGGGCCTACGAGCAGTACTTC. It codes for CASSLVTGAYEQYF.

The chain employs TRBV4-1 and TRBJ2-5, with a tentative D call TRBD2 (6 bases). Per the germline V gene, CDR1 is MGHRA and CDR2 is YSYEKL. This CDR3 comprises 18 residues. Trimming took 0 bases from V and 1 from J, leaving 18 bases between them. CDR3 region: CASSQEHPLAGTQETQYF. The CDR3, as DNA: TGCGCCAGCAGCCAAGAGCACCCCCTGGCGGGAACCCAAGAGACCCAGTACTTC.

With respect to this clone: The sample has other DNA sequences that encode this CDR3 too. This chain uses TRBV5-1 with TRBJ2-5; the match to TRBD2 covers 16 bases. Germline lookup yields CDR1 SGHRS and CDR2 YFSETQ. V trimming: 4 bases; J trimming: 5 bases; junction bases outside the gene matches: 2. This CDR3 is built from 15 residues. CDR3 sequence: CASSPGLAGGETQYF. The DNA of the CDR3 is TGCGCCAGCAGCCCGGGACTAGCGGGAGGGGAGACCCAGTACTTC.

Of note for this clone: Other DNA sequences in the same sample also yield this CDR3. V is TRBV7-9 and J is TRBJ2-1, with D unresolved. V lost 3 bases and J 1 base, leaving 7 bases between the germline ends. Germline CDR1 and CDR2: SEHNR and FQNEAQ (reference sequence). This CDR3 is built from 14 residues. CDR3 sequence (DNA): TGTGCCAGCAGCTTTTCGTCGTCCTACAATGAGCAGTTCTTC. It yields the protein CASSFSSSYNEQFF.

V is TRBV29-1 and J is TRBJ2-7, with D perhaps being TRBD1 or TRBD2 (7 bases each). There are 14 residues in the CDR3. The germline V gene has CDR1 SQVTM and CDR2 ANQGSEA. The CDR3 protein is CTSGGRACSYEQYF. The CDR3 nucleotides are TGCACCTCAGGGGGGAGGGCTTGCTCCTACGAGCAGTACTTC.

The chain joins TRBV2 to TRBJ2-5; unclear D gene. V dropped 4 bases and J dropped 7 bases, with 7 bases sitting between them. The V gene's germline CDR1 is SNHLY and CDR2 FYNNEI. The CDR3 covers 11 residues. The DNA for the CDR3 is TGTGCCAGCAGTGCCCCTACGACCCAGTACTTC. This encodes CASSAPTTQYF.

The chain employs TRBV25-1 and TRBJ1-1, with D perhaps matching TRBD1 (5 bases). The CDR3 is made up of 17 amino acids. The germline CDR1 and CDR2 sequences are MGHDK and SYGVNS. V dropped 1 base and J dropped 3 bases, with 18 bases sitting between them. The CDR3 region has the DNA TGTGCCAGCAGTGAATTAAGGGGAGAAGGGATGCACACTGAAGCTTTCTTT. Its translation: CASSELRGEGMHTEAFF.

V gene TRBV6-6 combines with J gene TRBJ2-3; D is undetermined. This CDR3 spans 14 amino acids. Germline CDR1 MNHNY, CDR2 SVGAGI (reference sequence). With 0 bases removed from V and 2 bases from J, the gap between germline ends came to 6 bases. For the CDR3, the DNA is TGTGCCAGCAGTTACTCACCAGCCACAGATACGCAGTATTTT. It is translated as CASSYSPATDTQYF.

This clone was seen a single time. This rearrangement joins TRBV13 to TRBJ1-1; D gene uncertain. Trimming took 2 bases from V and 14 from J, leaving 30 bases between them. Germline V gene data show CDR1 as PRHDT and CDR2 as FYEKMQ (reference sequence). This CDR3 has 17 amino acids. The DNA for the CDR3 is TGTGCCAGCAGCTTAAGAGGCTCGGGAGGGCCCCGTGAAAGAGGGTTCTTT. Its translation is CASSLRGSGGPRERGFF.

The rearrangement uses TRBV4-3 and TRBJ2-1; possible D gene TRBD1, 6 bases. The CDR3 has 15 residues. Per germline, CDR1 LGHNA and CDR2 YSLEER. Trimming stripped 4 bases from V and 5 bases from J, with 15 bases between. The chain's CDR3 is CASSLGQGSHNEQFF. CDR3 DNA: TGCGCCAGCAGCCTCGGCCAGGGGTCCCACAATGAGCAGTTCTTC.

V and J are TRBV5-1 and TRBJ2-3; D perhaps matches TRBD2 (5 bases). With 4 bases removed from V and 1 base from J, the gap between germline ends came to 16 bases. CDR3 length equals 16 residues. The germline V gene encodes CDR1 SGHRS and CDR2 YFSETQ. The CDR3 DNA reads TGCGCCAGCAGCCGGACTCCCACGTGGGGCACAGATACGCAGTATTTT. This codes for CASSRTPTWGTDTQYF.

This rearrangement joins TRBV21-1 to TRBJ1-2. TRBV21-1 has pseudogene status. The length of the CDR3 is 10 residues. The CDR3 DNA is TGTGCCAGCGAGGAGCGTGGCTACACCTTC. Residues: CASEERGYTF.

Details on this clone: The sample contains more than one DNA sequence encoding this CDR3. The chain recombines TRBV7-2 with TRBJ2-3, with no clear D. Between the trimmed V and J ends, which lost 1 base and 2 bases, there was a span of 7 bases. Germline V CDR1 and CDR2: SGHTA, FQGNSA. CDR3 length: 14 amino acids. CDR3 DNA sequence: TGTGCCAGCAGCTTAGGACCCTCCACAGATACGCAGTATTTT. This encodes CASSLGPSTDTQYF.

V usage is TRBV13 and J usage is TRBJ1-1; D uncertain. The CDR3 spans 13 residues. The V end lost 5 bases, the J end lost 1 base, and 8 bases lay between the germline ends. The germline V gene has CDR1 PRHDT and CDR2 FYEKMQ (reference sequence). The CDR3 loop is CASSQEGNTEAFF. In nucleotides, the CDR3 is TGTGCCAGCAGCCAGGAGGGGAACACTGAAGCTTTCTTT.

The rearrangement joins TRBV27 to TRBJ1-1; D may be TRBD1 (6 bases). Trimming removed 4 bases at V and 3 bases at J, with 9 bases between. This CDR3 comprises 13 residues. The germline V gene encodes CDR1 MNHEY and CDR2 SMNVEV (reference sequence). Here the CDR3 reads CASSWGADTEAFF. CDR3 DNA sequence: TGTGCCAGCAGTTGGGGGGCGGACACTGAAGCTTTCTTT.

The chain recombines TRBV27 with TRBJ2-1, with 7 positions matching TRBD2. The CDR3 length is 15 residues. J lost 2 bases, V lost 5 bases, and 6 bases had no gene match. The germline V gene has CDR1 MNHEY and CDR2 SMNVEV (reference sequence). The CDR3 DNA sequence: TGTGCCAGCAGTCTAACGGCGGGAGCCTACAATGAGCAGTTCTTC. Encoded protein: CASSLTAGAYNEQFF.